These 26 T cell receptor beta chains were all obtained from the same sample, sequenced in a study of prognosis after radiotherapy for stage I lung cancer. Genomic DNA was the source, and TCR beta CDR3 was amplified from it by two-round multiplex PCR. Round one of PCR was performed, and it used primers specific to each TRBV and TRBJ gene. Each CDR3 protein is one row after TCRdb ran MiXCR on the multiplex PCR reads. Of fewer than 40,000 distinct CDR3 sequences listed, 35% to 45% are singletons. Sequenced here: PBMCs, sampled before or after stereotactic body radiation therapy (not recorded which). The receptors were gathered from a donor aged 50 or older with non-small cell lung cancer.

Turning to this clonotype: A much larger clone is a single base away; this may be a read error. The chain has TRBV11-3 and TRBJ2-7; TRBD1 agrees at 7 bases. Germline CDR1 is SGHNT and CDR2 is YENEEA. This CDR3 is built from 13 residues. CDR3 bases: TGTGCCAGCAGCCAAGACAGGGTAGGCGAGCGGTACTTC. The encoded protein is CASSQDRVGERYF.

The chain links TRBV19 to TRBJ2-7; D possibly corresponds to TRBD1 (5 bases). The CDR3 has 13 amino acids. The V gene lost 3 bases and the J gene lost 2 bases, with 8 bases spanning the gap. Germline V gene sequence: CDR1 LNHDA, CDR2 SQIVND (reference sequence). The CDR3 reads CASSMQGPYEQYF. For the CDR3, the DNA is TGTGCCAGTAGTATGCAGGGCCCCTACGAGCAGTACTTC.

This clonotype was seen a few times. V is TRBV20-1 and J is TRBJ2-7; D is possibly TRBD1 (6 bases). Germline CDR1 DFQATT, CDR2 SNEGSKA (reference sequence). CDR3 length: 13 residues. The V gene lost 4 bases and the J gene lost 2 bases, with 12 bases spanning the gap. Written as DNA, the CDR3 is TGCAGTGCTACCCGACAGGTTACCTACGAGCAGTACTTC. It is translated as CSATRQVTYEQYF.

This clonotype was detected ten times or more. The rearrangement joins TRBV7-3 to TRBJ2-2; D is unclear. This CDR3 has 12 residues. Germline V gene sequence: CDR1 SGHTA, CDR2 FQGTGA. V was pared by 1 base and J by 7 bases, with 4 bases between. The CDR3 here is CASSLKGGELFF. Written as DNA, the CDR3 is TGTGCCAGCAGCTTAAAGGGCGGGGAGCTGTTTTTT.

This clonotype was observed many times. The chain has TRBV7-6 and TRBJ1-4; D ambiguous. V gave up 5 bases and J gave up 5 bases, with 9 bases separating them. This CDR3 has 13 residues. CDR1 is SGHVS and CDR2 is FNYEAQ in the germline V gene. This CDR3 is CASSLTPNEKLFF. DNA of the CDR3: TGTGCCAGCAGCCTCACTCCCAATGAAAAACTGTTTTTT.

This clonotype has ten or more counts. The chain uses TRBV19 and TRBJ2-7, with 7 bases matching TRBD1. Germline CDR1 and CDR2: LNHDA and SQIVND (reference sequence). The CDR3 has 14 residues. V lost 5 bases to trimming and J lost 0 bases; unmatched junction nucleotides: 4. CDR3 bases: TGTGCCAGTAGTCAACAGGGGAGCTCCTACGAGCAGTACTTC. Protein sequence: CASSQQGSSYEQYF.

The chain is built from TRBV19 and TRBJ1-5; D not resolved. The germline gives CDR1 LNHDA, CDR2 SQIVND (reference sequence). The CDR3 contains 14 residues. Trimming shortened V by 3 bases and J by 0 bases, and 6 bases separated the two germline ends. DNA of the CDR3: TGTGCCAGTAGTATTCTGTGTAGCAATCAGCCCCAGCATTTT. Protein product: CASSILCSNQPQHF.

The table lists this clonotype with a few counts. The CDR3 protein is CAVKTGGAEETQYF. The CDR3 DNA reads as TGTGCCGTCAAGACAGGGGGCGCGGAAGAGACCCAGTACTTC. The V and J genes are TRBV9 and TRBJ2-5; 10 bases map to TRBD1. The CDR3 totals 14 residues. J gave up 3 bases and V 10 bases, and 9 bases lay outside the gene matches. Germline-derived CDR1 and CDR2 are SGDLS and YYNGEE.

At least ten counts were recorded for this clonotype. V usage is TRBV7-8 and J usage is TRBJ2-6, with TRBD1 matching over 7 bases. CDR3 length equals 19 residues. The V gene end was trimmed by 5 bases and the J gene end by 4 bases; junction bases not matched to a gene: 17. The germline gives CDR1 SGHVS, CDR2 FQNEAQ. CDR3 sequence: CASSPRRGGAPKGANVLTF. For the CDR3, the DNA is TGTGCCAGCAGCCCGCGTCGAGGGGGCGCCCCGAAAGGGGCCAACGTCCTGACTTTC.

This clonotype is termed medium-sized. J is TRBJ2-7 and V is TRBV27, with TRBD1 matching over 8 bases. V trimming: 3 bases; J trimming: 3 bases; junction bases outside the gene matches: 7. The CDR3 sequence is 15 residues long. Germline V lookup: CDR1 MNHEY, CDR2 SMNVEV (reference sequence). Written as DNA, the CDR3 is TGTGCCAGCAGTTTTCAGGGGGCCCCTTTCTACGAGCAGTACTTC. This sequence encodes CASSFQGAPFYEQYF.

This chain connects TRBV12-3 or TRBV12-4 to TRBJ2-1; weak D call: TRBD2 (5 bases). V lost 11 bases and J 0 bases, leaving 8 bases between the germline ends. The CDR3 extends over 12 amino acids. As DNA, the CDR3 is TGTGCCGCCGGGAACTCCTACAATGAGCAGTTCTTC. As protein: CAAGNSYNEQFF.

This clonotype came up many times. CDR3 residues: CASSSGTAPSSPLHF. As DNA, the CDR3 is TGTGCCAGCAGCAGCGGGACAGCGCCTAGTTCACCCCTCCACTTT. The V and J genes are TRBV5-4 and TRBJ1-6; 7 bases match TRBD1. With V trimmed by 4 bases and J by 9 bases, 10 bases remained unmatched. Germline lookup yields CDR1 SGHNT and CDR2 YYREEE (reference sequence). The CDR3 extends over 15 amino acids.

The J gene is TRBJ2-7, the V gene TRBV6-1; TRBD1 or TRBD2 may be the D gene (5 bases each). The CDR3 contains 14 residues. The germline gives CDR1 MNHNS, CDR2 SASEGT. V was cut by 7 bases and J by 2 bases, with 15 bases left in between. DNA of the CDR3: TGTGCCAGCACCGGCAGAGGGGCACCCTACGAGCAGTACTTC. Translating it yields CASTGRGAPYEQYF.

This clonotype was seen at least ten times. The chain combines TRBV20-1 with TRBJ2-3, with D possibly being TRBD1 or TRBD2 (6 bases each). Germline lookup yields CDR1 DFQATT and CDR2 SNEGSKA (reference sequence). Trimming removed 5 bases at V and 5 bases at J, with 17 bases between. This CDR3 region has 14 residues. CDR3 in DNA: TGCAGTGCTTCATATCGGGGGCGTAGAGATACGCAGTATTTT. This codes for CSASYRGRRDTQYF.

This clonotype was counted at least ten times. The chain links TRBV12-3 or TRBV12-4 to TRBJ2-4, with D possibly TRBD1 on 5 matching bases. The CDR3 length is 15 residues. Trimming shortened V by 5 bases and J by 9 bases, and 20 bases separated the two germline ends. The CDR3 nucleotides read TGTGCCAGCAGTCCCGGGCAGGGTAAGAAGAGCATTCAGTACTTC. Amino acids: CASSPGQGKKSIQYF.

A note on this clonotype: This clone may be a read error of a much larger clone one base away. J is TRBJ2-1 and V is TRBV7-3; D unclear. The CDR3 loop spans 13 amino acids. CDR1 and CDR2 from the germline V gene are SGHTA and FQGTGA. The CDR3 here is CACSEVAGNEQFF. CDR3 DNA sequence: TGTGCCTGCAGCGAGGTAGCAGGCAATGAGCAGTTCTTC. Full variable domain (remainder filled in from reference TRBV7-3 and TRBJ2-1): GAGVSQTPSNKVTEKGKYVELRCDPISGHTALYWYRQSLGQGPEFLIYFQGTGAADDSGLPNDRFFAVRPEGSVSTLKIQRTERGDSAVYLCACSEVAGNEQFFGPGTRLTVL.

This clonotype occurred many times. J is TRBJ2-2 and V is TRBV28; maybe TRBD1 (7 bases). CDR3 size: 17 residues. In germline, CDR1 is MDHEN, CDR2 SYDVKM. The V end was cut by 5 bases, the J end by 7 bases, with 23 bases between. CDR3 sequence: CASSPPQGRYRVGELFF. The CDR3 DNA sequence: TGTGCCAGCAGTCCCCCACAGGGGAGGTATCGAGTCGGGGAGCTGTTTTTT.

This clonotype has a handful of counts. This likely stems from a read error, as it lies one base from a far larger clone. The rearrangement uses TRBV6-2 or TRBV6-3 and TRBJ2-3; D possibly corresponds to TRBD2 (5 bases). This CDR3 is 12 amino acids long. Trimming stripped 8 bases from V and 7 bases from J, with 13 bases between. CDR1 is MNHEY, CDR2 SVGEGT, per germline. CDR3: CASPGLAYTQYF. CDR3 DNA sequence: TGTGCCAGCCCGGGGTTGGCATATACGCAGTATTTT.

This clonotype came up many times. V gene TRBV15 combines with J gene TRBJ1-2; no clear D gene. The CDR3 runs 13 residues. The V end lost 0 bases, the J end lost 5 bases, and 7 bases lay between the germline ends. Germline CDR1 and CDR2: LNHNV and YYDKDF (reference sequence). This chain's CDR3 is CATSRDYLYGYTF. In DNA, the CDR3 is TGTGCCACCAGCAGAGATTACCTTTATGGCTACACCTTC.

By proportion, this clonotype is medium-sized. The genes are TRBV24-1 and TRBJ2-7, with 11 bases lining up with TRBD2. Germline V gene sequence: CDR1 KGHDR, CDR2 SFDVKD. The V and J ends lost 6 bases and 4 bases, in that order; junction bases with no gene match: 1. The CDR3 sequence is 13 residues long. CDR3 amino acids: CATSPSGGYEQYF. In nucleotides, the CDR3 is TGTGCCACCAGTCCTAGCGGGGGGTACGAGCAGTACTTC.

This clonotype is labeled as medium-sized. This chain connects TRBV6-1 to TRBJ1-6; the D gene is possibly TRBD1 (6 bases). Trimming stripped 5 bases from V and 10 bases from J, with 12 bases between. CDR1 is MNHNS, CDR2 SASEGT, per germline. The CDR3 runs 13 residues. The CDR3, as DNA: TGTGCCAGCAGTCCGGGGGGCGGATCACCCCTCCACTTT. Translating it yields CASSPGGGSPLHF.

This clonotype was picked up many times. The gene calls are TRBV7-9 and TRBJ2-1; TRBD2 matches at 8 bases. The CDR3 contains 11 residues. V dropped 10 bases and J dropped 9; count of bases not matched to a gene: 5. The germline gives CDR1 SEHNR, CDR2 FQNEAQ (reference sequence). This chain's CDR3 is CATKRESEQFF. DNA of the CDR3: TGTGCCACCAAGCGGGAGTCTGAGCAGTTCTTC.

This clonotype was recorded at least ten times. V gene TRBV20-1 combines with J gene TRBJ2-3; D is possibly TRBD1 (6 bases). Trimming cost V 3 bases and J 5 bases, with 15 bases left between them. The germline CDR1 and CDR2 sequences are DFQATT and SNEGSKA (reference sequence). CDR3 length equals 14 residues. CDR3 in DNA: TGCAGTGCTAGCAGGGGAATCGAGGGAGATACGCAGTATTTT. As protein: CSASRGIEGDTQYF.

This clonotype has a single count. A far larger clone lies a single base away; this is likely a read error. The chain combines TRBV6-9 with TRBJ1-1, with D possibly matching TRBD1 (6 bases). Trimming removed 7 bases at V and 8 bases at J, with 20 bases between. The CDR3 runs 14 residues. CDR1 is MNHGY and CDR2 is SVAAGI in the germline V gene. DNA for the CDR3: TGTGCCAGCATTTACGCGGACACGGGGACAGAAGCTTTCTTT. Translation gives CASIYADTGTEAFF.

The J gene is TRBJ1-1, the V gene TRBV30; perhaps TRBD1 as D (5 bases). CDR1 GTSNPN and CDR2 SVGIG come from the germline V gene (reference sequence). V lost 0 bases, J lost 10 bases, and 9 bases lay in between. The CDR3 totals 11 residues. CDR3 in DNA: TGTGCCTGGAGTGTGGGGGGTGTAGCTTTCTTT. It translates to CAWSVGGVAFF.

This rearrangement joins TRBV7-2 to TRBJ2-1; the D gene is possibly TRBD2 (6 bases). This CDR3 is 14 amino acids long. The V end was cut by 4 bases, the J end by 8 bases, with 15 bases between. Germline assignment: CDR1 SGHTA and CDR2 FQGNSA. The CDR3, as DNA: TGTGCCAGCAGCTCCACCAGGGAGGCCCATGAGCAGTTCTTC. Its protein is CASSSTREAHEQFF.